These T cell receptor beta chains were read from a single sample in a study of vaccination effects on CD4 cells after COVID-19. Antigens for these TCRs are unknown. Sequencing used immunoSEQ multiplex PCR; TCRdb keeps in-frame clones, though not all of them. The sample lists around 69,000 clones, just under 75% occurring once. The source material was CD4+ T cells from PBMCs cultured with HCoV-229E spike peptides, sampled after COVID-19 vaccination. Receptor source: a human donor who received a COVID-19 vaccine. CDR3s include the opening cysteine and the closing phenylalanine or tryptophan. The D gene is left open where the match is weak. Clone size is stated in some rows and not others, as once, few, many or a class when expanded.

CDR3 DNA	CDR3 protein	D gene	J gene	clone size	V gene
TGTGCCAGCAGTCATAGACAAGTCCAAAATGAAAAACTGTTTTTT	CASSHRQVQNEKLFF	-	TRBJ1-4	-	TRBV14
TGTGCCAGCAGTTACGTATCTGGGGCCAACGTCCTGACTTTC	CASSYVSGANVLTF	-	TRBJ2-6	-	TRBV6-6
TGTGCCACTGCAGGGGGGCCCCGCAATGAGCAGTTCTTC	CATAGGPRNEQFF	-	TRBJ2-1	-	TRBV15
TGTGCCAGCAGCCCTCAGGGACTGGGACCCCAGCATTTT	CASSPQGLGPQHF	-	TRBJ1-5	-	TRBV6-4
TGCGCCAGCAGCTACGGGTTACAGGGGGAGGGCTACACCTTC	CASSYGLQGEGYTF	TRBD1	TRBJ1-2	few	TRBV5-1
TGTGCCAGCAGCTTATCAGGGTTAGAGACCCAGTACTTC	CASSLSGLETQYF	-	TRBJ2-5	once	TRBV5-4
TGTGCCAGCAGCTTGGCCCTGGGGGGGGACAGAGAGACCCAGTACTTC	CASSLALGGDRETQYF	-	TRBJ2-5	-	TRBV5-4
TGTGCCAGCAGTGGAGGGGCACGCTCCTACAATGAGCAGTTCTTC	CASSGGARSYNEQFF	-	TRBJ2-1	-	TRBV25-1
TGTGCCAGCAGCTTGGGGAGGGGTTTCACTGAAGCTTTCTTT	CASSLGRGFTEAFF	-	TRBJ1-1	-	TRBV7-2
TGCGCCAGCAGCTTGGTCCCGGGATCCACCGGGGAGCTGTTTTTT	CASSLVPGSTGELFF	-	TRBJ2-2	few	TRBV5-1
TGTGCCAGCAGAGGGGAGACAGGGAACGACCGGGGGACCCAGTACTTC	CASRGETGNDRGTQYF	TRBD1	TRBJ2-5	-	TRBV13
TGTGCCAGCAGCTTGAGACAGGGATACTACACCTTC	CASSLRQGYYTF	TRBD1	TRBJ1-2	-	TRBV5-5
TGTGCCAGCAGACGTGACAGGAACACTGAAGCTTTCTTT	CASRRDRNTEAFF	-	TRBJ1-1	once	TRBV6-5
TGTGCCAGCAGTTTCTTAGGGCTTAGCGCCGATGAGCAGTTCTTC	CASSFLGLSADEQFF	-	TRBJ2-1	-	TRBV28
TGTGCCAGCAGTGATATGACAGGGGGGAATGAAAAACTGTTTTTT	CASSDMTGGNEKLFF	TRBD1	TRBJ1-4	-	TRBV6-1
TGTGCCACCAGCGAACAAAACATTCAGTACTTC	CATSEQNIQYF	-	TRBJ2-4	-	TRBV24-1